These T cell receptor beta chains were read from a single sample in a study of T-cell memory formation after mild COVID-19. TCRdb re-analysed the 5' RACE reads in MiXCR, keeping a single row per CDR3 protein. The top ten clones hold under 15% of a sample with about 340,000 distinct CDR3 sequences, under 25% of them seen once. Sequencing input: PBMCs or a T cell subset sorted from them (not recorded which). Every receptor here comes from an adult woman who had mild COVID-19 (a few samples of this study predate the infection). Cell type and time point are not known. The CDR3 runs from the conserved cysteine through the conserved F or W. A D gene is named only where the DNA matches it firmly. Not every row has a clone size; where given, it reads once, few, many or a size class.

>TRBJ2-7|TRBD2|TRBV7-8|16|.
CASSSPLAGGSYGQYF
TGTGCCAGCAGCTCGCCCCTAGCGGGAGGATCTTACGGGCAGTACTTC
>TRBJ2-7|.|TRBV5-6|13|.
CASSLTQPYEQYF
TGTGCCAGCAGCCTCACACAACCCTACGAGCAGTACTTC
>TRBJ2-2|.|TRBV5-5|15|.
CASSTGGPVTGELFF
TGTGCCAGCAGCACCGGAGGGCCAGTTACCGGGGAGCTGTTTTTT
>TRBJ2-2|.|TRBV29-1|17|few
CSVEDSSGRGGTGELFF
TGCAGCGTTGAAGATTCCAGTGGGAGAGGGGGCACCGGGGAGCTGTTTTTT
>TRBJ1-1|.|TRBV12-3/TRBV12-4|14|few
CASSLSQVGTEAFF
TGTGCCAGCAGTTTATCACAGGTGGGCACTGAAGCTTTCTTT
>TRBJ1-4|.|TRBV6-1|15|.
CASSEALGAGEKLFF
TGTGCCAGCAGTGAAGCTCTGGGGGCAGGCGAAAAACTGTTTTTT
>TRBJ1-6|TRBD1|TRBV6-5|16|once
CASSRRDSSYNSPLHF
TGTGCCAGCAGTCGCCGGGACAGCTCCTATAATTCACCCCTCCACTTT
>TRBJ1-2|.|TRBV10-3|12|.
CATQGDGYGYTF
TGTGCCACCCAGGGAGATGGATATGGCTACACCTTC
>TRBJ2-5|.|TRBV4-1|15|.
CASSQVGGSGRDQYF
TGCGCCAGCAGCCAAGTTGGAGGAAGTGGAAGGGACCAGTACTTC
>TRBJ2-1|.|TRBV5-1|16|few
CASSPPTRFAGDEQFF
TGCGCCAGCAGCCCACCAACTAGGTTTGCGGGCGATGAGCAGTTCTTC
>TRBJ2-5|.|TRBV7-6|17|.
CASSQFQGPGQGETQYF
TGTGCCAGCAGCCAATTTCAGGGGCCCGGGCAGGGTGAGACCCAGTACTTC
>TRBJ2-1|.|TRBV30|13|.
CAWSGGVYNEQFF
TGTGCCTGGAGCGGCGGGGTCTACAATGAGCAGTTCTTC
>TRBJ1-1|.|TRBV20-1|14|.
CSARDRKSNTEAFF
TGCAGTGCTAGAGACAGAAAATCGAACACTGAAGCTTTCTTT
>TRBJ2-3|.|TRBV5-1|14|.
CASYPVGDTDTQYF
TGCGCCAGCTACCCCGTTGGGGACACAGATACGCAGTATTTT
>TRBJ2-7|TRBD1|TRBV7-9|15|.
CASSLTGQGGNEQYF
TGTGCCAGCAGCCTGACGGGACAGGGTGGCAACGAGCAGTACTTC
>TRBJ2-3|.|TRBV27|14|few
CASKRAVSTDTQYF
TGTGCCAGTAAACGAGCAGTGTCCACAGATACGCAGTATTTT
>TRBJ2-3|TRBD1|TRBV5-1|17|.
CASSVRPGQGNADTQYF
TGCGCCAGCAGCGTTCGCCCGGGACAGGGAAACGCAGATACGCAGTATTTT
>TRBJ2-3|TRBD1|TRBV12-3/TRBV12-4|15|many
CASSLDRGFTDTQYF
TGTGCCAGCAGCCTCGACAGGGGGTTCACAGATACGCAGTATTTT
>TRBJ2-3|TRBD1|TRBV29-1|14|few
CSGAGDRGPDTQYF
TGCAGCGGGGCTGGGGACAGGGGGCCAGATACGCAGTATTTT
>TRBJ2-5|.|TRBV27|15|few
CASSLSTRRGETQYF
TGTGCCAGCAGTTTATCTACTAGGAGGGGAGAGACCCAGTACTTC
>TRBJ2-7|.|TRBV29-1|15|.
CSVEDTSRSSYEQYF
TGCAGCGTTGAAGACACTAGCAGGAGCTCCTACGAGCAGTACTTC
>TRBJ2-5|TRBD2|TRBV4-1|16|few
CASSQDRRGDQETQYF
TGCGCCAGCAGCCAAGATCGGCGGGGGGACCAAGAGACCCAGTACTTC
>TRBJ2-1|TRBD2|TRBV20-1|15|.
CSARGGGRAYNEQFF
TGCAGTGCTAGAGGGGGCGGGAGGGCGTACAATGAGCAGTTCTTC
>TRBJ2-1|.|TRBV4-1|12|.
CASSQVGDEQFF
TGCGCCAGCAGCCAGGTCGGCGATGAGCAGTTCTTC
>TRBJ1-1|.|TRBV11-2|14|.
CASSVISGRTEAFF
TGTGCCAGCAGCGTAATCTCGGGAAGGACTGAAGCTTTCTTT
>TRBJ2-1|TRBD2|TRBV7-6|23|.
CASSLPGQGVPGLAGGSYNEQFF
TGTGCCAGCAGCCTCCCGGGACAGGGCGTCCCGGGACTAGCGGGGGGATCCTACAATGAGCAGTTCTTC
>TRBJ2-4|TRBD2|TRBV11-3|15|few
CASSFMTSAVNIQYF
TGTGCCAGCAGCTTCATGACTAGCGCCGTCAACATTCAGTACTTC
>TRBJ2-3|TRBD2|TRBV3-1|12|.
CASSRTSLTQYF
TGTGCCAGCAGCCGGACTAGCCTCACGCAGTATTTT
>TRBJ2-1|.|TRBV12-3/TRBV12-4|15|.
CASRNRLGLNNEQFF
TGTGCCAGCAGAAACCGTTTAGGCCTTAACAATGAGCAGTTCTTC
>TRBJ1-1|.|TRBV5-1|13|few
CASSLEGHTEAFF
TGTGCCAGCAGCTTGGAAGGGCACACTGAAGCTTTCTTT
>TRBJ2-1|TRBD2|TRBV27|17|.
CASSSPTSGSSYNEQFF
TGTGCCAGCAGTTCCCCGACTAGCGGGAGCTCCTACAATGAGCAGTTCTTC
>TRBJ2-7|TRBD1|TRBV29-1|12|few
CSVEQGAYEQYF
TGCAGCGTTGAACAGGGGGCCTACGAGCAGTACTTC
>TRBJ1-1|.|TRBV6-5|13|.
CASRAPKGTEAFF
TGTGCCAGCAGGGCTCCGAAGGGCACTGAAGCTTTCTTT
>TRBJ1-5|.|TRBV19|15|.
CASSIGAGSNQPQHF
TGTGCCAGTAGTATTGGGGCAGGGAGCAATCAGCCCCAGCATTTT
>TRBJ2-7|.|TRBV5-1|15|.
CASSPSMGDPYEQYF
TGCGCCAGCAGCCCGTCGATGGGCGATCCCTACGAGCAGTACTTC
>TRBJ2-3|.|TRBV7-2|14|few
CASSLLGNTDTQYF
TGTGCCAGCAGCCTCCTGGGGAACACAGATACGCAGTATTTT
>TRBJ1-2|.|TRBV4-1|15|.
CASSQDSQDRYGYTF
TGCGCCAGCAGCCAAGATTCCCAGGATCGTTATGGCTACACCTTC
>TRBJ1-2|.|TRBV18|16|few
CASSPNPARINYGYTF
TGTGCCAGCTCACCTAACCCCGCGCGGATAAACTATGGCTACACCTTC
>TRBJ2-6|.|TRBV12-3/TRBV12-4|17|.
CASSLSGGVSGANVLTF
TGTGCCAGCAGTTTATCAGGAGGTGTAAGTGGGGCCAACGTCCTGACTTTC
>TRBJ2-3|TRBD1|TRBV7-9|17|few
CASSLGKTGGRTDTQYF
TGTGCCAGCAGCTTAGGAAAGACAGGGGGCCGCACAGATACGCAGTATTTT
>TRBJ2-3|TRBD1|TRBV18|15|many
CASSPTGVRTDTQYF
TGTGCCAGCTCACCTACAGGGGTCCGCACAGATACGCAGTATTTT
>TRBJ2-3|TRBD2|TRBV6-6|20|.
CASSYSATSGKLTGTDTQYF
TGTGCCAGCAGTTACTCCGCGACTAGCGGGAAGCTTACTGGCACAGATACGCAGTATTTT
>TRBJ2-3|TRBD1|TRBV6-4|16|.
CASSDLPGQGERTQYF
TGTGCCAGCAGTGACTTACCAGGTCAGGGGGAGCGGACGCAGTATTTT
>TRBJ2-1|TRBD2|TRBV11-3|15|.
CASSLRRERRDEQFF
TGTGCCAGCAGCTTAAGGCGGGAGCGCCGGGATGAGCAGTTCTTC
>TRBJ2-3|.|TRBV7-9|14|.
CASSLHSNADTQYF
TGTGCCAGCAGCTTACACTCCAACGCAGATACGCAGTATTTT
>TRBJ1-6|TRBD1|TRBV27|15|.
CASSSGGSYNSPLHF
TGTGCCAGCAGTTCAGGGGGCTCCTATAATTCACCCCTCCACTTT
>TRBJ2-7|TRBD1|TRBV11-1|15|.
CASSAGQGVAYEQYF
TGTGCCAGCAGCGCGGGACAGGGGGTTGCCTACGAGCAGTACTTC
>TRBJ1-1|.|TRBV2|13|.
CARPVGGSPEAFF
TGTGCCAGGCCCGTGGGGGGTAGTCCCGAAGCTTTCTTT
>TRBJ2-7|.|TRBV20-1|13|few
CSARELQGYEQYF
TGCAGTGCTAGAGAACTACAGGGCTACGAGCAGTACTTC
>TRBJ1-2|.|TRBV19|15|.
CASSISTGRVYRYTF
TGTGCCAGTAGTATCTCAACGGGCAGGGTATATCGCTACACCTTC
>TRBJ2-1|TRBD2|TRBV6-2/TRBV6-3|16|few
CASSPPASGRVSEQFF
TGTGCCAGCAGCCCCCCCGCTAGCGGGAGAGTGAGTGAGCAGTTCTTC
>TRBJ2-1|TRBD2|TRBV6-6|13|few
CASSGRADNEQFF
TGTGCCAGTAGCGGGAGGGCCGATAATGAGCAGTTCTTC
>TRBJ2-3|TRBD2|TRBV11-3|17|few
CASSLGSTSGRTDTQYF
TGTGCCAGCAGCCTCGGAAGCACTAGCGGGCGCACAGATACGCAGTATTTT
>TRBJ2-1|.|TRBV3-1|15|few
CASRPSDPSYNEQFF
TGTGCCAGCAGGCCAAGCGACCCCTCCTACAATGAGCAGTTCTTC
>TRBJ1-2|.|TRBV9|13|few
CASSGDRNYGYTF
TGTGCCAGCAGCGGCGACAGAAACTATGGCTACACCTTC
>TRBJ1-1|.|TRBV20-1|13|.
CSARERASTEAFF
TGCAGTGCTAGAGAGAGGGCGAGCACTGAAGCTTTCTTT
>TRBJ1-1|TRBD1|TRBV7-9|15|few
CASSKRQGANTEAFF
TGTGCCAGCAGCAAGAGACAGGGGGCGAACACTGAAGCTTTCTTT
>TRBJ2-7|TRBD1|TRBV6-1|15|once
CASSLGQGATYEQYF
TGTGCCAGCAGTTTAGGACAGGGGGCCACCTACGAGCAGTACTTC
>TRBJ2-1|TRBD1|TRBV6-1|13|few
CASSGQGNNEQFF
TGTGCCAGCAGTGGACAGGGGAATAATGAGCAGTTCTTC
>TRBJ2-7|TRBD1|TRBV15|16|.
CATSREHQDRLGEQYF
TGTGCCACCAGCAGAGAACACCAGGACAGGCTAGGCGAGCAGTACTTC